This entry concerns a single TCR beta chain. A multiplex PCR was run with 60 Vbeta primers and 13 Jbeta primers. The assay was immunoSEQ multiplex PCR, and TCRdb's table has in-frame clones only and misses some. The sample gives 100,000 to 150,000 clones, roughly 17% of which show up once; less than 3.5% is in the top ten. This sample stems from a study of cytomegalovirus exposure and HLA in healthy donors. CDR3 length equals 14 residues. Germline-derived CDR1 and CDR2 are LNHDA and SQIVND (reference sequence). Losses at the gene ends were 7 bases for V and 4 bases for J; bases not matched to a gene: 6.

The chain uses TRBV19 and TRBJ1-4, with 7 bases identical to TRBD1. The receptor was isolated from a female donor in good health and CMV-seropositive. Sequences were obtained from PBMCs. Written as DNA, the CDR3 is TGTGCCAGTATGGGGACAGCCAATAATGAAAAACTGTTTTTT. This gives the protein CASMGTANNEKLFF. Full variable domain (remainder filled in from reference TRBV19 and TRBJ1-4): DGGITQSPKYLFRKEGQNVTLSCEQNLNHDAMYWYRQDPGQGLRLIYYSQIVNDFQKGDIAEGYSVSREKKESFPLTVTSAQKNPTAFYLCASMGTANNEKLFFGSGTQLSVL.